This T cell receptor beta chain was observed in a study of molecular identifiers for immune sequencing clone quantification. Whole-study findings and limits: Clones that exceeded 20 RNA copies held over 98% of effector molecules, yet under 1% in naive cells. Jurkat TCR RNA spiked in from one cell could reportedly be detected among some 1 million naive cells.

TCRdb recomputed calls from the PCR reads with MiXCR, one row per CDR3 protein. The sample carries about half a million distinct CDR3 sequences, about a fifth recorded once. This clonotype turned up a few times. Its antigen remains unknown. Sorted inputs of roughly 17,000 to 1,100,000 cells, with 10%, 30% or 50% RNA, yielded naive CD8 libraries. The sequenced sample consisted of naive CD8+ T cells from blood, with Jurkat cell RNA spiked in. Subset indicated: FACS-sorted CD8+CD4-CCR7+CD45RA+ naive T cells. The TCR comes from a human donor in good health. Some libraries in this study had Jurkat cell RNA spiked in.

This CDR3 is CASSRRAQGTYEQYF. The CDR3 nucleotides are TGTGCCAGCAGCCGCCGGGCACAGGGGACCTACGAGCAGTACTTC. The V call is TRBV11-3, the J call TRBJ2-7; 7 bases map to TRBD1. The junction had 9 bases not matched to a gene; V was cut back by 5 bases and J by 2 bases. CDR1 and CDR2 from the germline V gene are SGHNT and YENEEA. The CDR3 loop spans 15 amino acids. The full variable domain, in which reference TRBV11-3 and TRBJ2-7 provide the parts outside the CDR3, is EAGVVQSPRYKIIEKKQPVAFWCNPISGHNTLYWYLQNLGQGPELLIRYENEEAVDDSQLPKDRFSAERLKGVDSTLKIQPAELGDSAVYLCASSRRAQGTYEQYFGPGTRLTVT.